This T cell receptor beta chain came from a study of T cells in tumors and immune-related adverse events listed by TCRdb under 2021. Cut back by 4 bases and 8 bases, the V and J ends lie 17 bases apart. CDR1 is given as MNHEY and CDR2 as SVGAGI, both from the germline V gene. The CDR3 numbers 14 residues from cysteine through phenylalanine. The read is trimmed to its CDR3 DNA, 42 bases read in frame from base 1. With regard to this clone: The clone's antigen remains unknown. Base quality data are lacking; no much larger clone is found one base away.

Interpreted using the paper, the treatment or condition label stands for: nivolumab (PD-1 blockade) given before sampling. The DNeasy Blood and Tissue Kit was used to extract DNA from the formalin-fixed paraffin-embedded specimens. The TCR beta locus was amplified and sequenced using the immunoSEQ assay, from which bulk TCR Vbeta CDR3 data were obtained. The paper's data handling went like this. CDR3s were excluded if they were non-productive, were shorter than 7 amino acids, or did not start with C or end with F/W. Only specimens with at least 1000 reads were analysed, and clonotypes were defined at the amino acid level. To compute clonality, Pielou's evenness was subtracted from 1. Library sizes were equalized by abundance-weighted random subsampling with replacement, repeated 100 times to report 95% confidence intervals. Repertoire overlap was quantified with the Morisita overlap index, and the top 40 clones per specimen were checked for overlap with the irAE. Sourced from immuneACCESS, this table was stored by TCRdb with only in-frame sequences that have V and J called. A share of the clones is absent; for the studies checked, an unresolved V gene accounts for under half, and the remainder has no known explanation. The D gene and trimming were derived from the DNA, and the V and J assignments and clone size from that table. Present in this sample are tens of thousands of clones, about 89% of which were seen just once. Around 1.3% of the sample belongs to the ten largest clones.

This TCR was recovered from a female donor with metastatic renal cell carcinoma. The material was lymph node tissue, obtained from a patient treated with anti-PD-1 therapy. Recombination linked TRBV6-5 to TRBJ1-2; perhaps TRBD1 is the D gene, with 5 bases matching. The nucleotide sequence is given as TGTGCCAGCAGTTCCACCCAGAAGGGGAGCGGCTACACCTTC. Its coded protein is CASSSTQKGSGYTF.